This entry concerns a single TCR beta chain. The CDR3 totals 11 residues. Looked up from germline, CDR1 is LNHDA and CDR2 is SQIVND (reference sequence). V shed 3 bases and J shed 7 bases, with 6 bases lying between them. Some clones are missing from TCRdb's copy, which holds only in-frame ones; the method was immunoSEQ multiplex PCR. The table records about 68,000 clones, around 95% of them present only once. The specimen sequenced was PBMCs. The J gene is TRBJ1-1, the V gene TRBV19; D remains unclear. The sequence was obtained from a man in his forties with rheumatoid arthritis. The CDR3 loop is CASSMEVEAFF. The CDR3 nucleotides are TGTGCCAGTAGTATGGAGGTTGAAGCTTTCTTT.